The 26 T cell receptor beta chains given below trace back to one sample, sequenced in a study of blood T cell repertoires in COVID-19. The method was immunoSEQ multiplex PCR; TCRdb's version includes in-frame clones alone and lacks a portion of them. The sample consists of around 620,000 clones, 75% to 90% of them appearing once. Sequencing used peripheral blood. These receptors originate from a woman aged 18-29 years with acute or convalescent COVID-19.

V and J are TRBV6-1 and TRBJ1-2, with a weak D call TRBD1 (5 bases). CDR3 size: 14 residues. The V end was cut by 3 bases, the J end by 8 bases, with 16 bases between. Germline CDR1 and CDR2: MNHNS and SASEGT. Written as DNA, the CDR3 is TGTGCCAGCAGTGACCTCGCGGGGGGTGGAGGCTACACCTTC. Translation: CASSDLAGGGGYTF.

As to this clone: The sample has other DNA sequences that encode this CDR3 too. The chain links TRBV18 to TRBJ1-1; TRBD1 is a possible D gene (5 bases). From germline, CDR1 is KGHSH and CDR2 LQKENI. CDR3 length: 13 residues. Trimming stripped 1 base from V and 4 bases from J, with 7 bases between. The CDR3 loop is CASSPRGGTEAFF. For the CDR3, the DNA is TGTGCCAGCTCACCACGGGGCGGCACTGAAGCTTTCTTT.

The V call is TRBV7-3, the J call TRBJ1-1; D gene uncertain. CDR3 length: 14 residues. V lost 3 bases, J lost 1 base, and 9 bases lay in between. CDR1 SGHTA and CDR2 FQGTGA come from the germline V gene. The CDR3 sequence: CASSFVAGNTEAFF. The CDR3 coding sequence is TGTGCCAGCAGCTTCGTCGCCGGGAACACTGAAGCTTTCTTT.

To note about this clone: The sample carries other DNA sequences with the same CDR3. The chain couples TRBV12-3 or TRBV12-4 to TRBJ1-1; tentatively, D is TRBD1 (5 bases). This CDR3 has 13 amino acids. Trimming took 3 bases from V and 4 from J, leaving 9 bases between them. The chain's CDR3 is CASSLGQGTEAFF. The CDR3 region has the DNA TGTGCCAGCAGTTTGGGGCAGGGCACTGAAGCTTTCTTT.

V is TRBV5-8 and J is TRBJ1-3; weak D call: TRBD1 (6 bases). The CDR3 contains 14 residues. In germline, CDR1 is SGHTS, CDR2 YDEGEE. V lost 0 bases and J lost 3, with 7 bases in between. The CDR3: CASSLDRVGNTIYF. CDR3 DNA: TGTGCCAGCAGCTTGGACAGGGTTGGAAACACCATATATTTT.

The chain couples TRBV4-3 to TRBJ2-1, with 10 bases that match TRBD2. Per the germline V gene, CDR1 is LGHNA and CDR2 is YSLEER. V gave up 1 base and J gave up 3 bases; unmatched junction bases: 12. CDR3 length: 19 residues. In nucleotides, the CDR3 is TGCGCCAGCAGCCAAGTCAGATCTAGCGGGGGACCCTTCTACAATGAGCAGTTCTTC. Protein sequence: CASSQVRSSGGPFYNEQFF.

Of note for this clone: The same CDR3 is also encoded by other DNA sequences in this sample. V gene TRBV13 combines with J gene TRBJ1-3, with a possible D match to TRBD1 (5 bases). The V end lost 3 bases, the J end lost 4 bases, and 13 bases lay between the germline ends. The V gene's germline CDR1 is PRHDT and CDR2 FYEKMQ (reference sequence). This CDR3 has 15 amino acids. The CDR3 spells CASSLGRGAGNTIYF. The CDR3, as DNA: TGTGCCAGCAGCTTGGGGCGGGGAGCCGGAAACACCATATATTTT.

CDR3 residues: CSAKQFRGYGYTF. In DNA form, the CDR3 reads TGCAGCGCTAAACAGTTCCGGGGCTATGGCTACACCTTC. The V call is TRBV29-1, the J call TRBJ1-2; D ambiguous. Germline V gene sequence: CDR1 SQVTM, CDR2 ANQGSEA. V lost 7 bases and J lost 4, with 16 bases in between. CDR3 length: 13 residues.

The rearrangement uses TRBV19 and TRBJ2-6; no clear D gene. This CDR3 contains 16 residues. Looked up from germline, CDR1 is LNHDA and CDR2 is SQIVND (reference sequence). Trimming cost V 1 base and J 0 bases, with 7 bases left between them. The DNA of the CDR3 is TGTGCCAGTAGTATAGGTTTGGCCTCTGGGGCCAACGTCCTGACTTTC. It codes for CASSIGLASGANVLTF.

CDR3 sequence reads: CASSVATGLAGGAVTGELFF. CDR3 DNA sequence: TGTGCCAGCAGCGTAGCTACGGGACTAGCGGGGGGAGCGGTCACCGGGGAGCTGTTTTTT. V gene TRBV9 combines with J gene TRBJ2-2, with 15 nucleotides matching TRBD2. With 0 bases clipped from V and 4 bases from J, the junction kept 10 bases outside the gene matches. Germline V gene sequence: CDR1 SGDLS, CDR2 YYNGEE. The CDR3 contains 20 residues. Full variable domain (missing parts from reference TRBV9 and TRBJ2-2): DSGVTQTPKHLITATGQRVTLRCSPRSGDLSVYWYQQSLDQGLQFLIQYYNGEERAKGNILERFSAQQFPDLHSELNLSSLELGDSALYFCASSVATGLAGGAVTGELFFGEGSRLTVL.

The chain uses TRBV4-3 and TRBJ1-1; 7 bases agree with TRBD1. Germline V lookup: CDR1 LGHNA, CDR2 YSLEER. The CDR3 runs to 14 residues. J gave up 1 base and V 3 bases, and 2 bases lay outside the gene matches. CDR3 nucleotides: TGCGCCAGCAGCCAGGACAGGACGAACACTGAAGCTTTCTTT. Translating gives CASSQDRTNTEAFF.

The CDR3 protein is CASSLILVDTQYF. CDR3 nucleotide sequence: TGTGCCAGCAGTTTAATACTAGTCGATACGCAGTATTTT. The genes are TRBV12-3 or TRBV12-4 and TRBJ2-3, with D perhaps TRBD2 (5 bases). The ends were cut back, 2 bases at V and 6 bases at J, with 9 bases in the middle. CDR3 length: 13 residues.

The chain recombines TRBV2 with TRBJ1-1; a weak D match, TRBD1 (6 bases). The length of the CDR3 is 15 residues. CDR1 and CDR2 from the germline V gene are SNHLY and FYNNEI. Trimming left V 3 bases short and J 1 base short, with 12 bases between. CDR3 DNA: TGTGCCAGCAGTGACAACAGGGCCCCGAACACTGAAGCTTTCTTT. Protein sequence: CASSDNRAPNTEAFF.

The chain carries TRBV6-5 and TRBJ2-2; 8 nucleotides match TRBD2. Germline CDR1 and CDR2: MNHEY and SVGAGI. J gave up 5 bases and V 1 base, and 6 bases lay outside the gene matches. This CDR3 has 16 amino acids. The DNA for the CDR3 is TGTGCCAGCAGTTACTTCCGGGGGGGAGGGACCGGGGAGCTGTTTTTT. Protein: CASSYFRGGGTGELFF.

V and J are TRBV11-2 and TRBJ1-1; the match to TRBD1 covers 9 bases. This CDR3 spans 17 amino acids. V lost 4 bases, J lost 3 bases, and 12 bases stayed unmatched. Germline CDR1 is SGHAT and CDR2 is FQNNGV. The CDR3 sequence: CASSSRTGEKADTEAFF. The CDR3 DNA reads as TGTGCCAGCAGCTCCCGGACAGGGGAGAAAGCGGACACTGAAGCTTTCTTT.

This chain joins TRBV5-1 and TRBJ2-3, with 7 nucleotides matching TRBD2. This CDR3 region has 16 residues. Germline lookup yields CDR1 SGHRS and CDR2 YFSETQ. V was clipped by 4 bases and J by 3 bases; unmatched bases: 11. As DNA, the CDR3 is TGCGCCAGCAGCCCGCCACTGGGGGGGGGAACAGATACGCAGTATTTT. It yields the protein CASSPPLGGGTDTQYF.

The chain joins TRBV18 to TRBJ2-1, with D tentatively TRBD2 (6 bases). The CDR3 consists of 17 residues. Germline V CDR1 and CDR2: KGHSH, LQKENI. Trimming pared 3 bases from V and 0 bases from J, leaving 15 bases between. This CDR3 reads CASSPTQGLISYNEQFF. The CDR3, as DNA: TGTGCCAGCTCACCTACTCAGGGACTGATCTCCTACAATGAGCAGTTCTTC.

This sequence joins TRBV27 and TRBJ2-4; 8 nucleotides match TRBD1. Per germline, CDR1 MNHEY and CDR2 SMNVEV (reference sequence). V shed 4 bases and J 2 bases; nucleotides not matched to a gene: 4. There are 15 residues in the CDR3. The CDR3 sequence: CASSYGQGSKNIQYF. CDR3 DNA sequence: TGTGCCAGCAGTTACGGACAGGGTTCCAAAAACATTCAGTACTTC.

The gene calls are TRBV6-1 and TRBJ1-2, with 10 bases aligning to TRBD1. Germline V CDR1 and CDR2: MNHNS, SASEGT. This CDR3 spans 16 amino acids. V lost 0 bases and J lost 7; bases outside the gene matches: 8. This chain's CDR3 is CASSEAGTGDFGGYTF. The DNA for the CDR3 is TGTGCCAGCAGTGAAGCCGGGACAGGGGATTTTGGTGGCTACACCTTC.

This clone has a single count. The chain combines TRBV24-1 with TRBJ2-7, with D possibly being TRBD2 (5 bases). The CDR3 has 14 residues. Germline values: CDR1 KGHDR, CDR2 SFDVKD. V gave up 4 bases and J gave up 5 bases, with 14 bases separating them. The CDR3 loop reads CATSERGSPNEQYF. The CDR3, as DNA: TGTGCCACCAGTGAACGGGGATCTCCCAACGAGCAGTACTTC.

The CDR3 protein is CATAGTDTQYF. The CDR3 DNA reads as TGTGCCACGGCGGGTACAGATACGCAGTATTTT. J is TRBJ2-3 and V is TRBV15; possible D gene TRBD2, 5 bases. Germline loops: CDR1 LNHNV, CDR2 YYDKDF (reference sequence). The CDR3 length is 11 residues. The V end lost 9 bases, the J end lost 3 bases, and 7 bases lay between the germline ends. Looking up the rest from reference TRBV15 and TRBJ2-3 gives the full variable domain: DAMVIQNPRYQVTQFGKPVTLSCSQTLNHNVMYWYQQKSSQAPKLLFHYYDKDFNNEADTPDNFQSRRPNTSFCFLDIRSPGLGDTAMYLCATAGTDTQYFGPGTRLTVL.

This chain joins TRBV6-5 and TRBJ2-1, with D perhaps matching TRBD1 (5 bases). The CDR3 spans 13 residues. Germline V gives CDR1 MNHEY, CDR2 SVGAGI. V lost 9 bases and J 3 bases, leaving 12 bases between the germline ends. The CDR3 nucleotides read TGTGCCAGTGGGGCAGGTAACTACAATGAGCAGTTCTTC. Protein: CASGAGNYNEQFF.

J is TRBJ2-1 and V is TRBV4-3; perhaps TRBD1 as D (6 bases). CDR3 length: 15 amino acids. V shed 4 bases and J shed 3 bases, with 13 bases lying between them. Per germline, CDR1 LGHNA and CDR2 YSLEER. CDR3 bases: TGCGCCAGCAGCCGCGCCAGGGGTCTCTACAATGAGCAGTTCTTC. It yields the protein CASSRARGLYNEQFF.

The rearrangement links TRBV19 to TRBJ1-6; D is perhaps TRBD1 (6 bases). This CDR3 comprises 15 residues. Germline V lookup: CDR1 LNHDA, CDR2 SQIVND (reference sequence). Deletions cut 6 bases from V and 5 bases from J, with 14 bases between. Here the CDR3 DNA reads TGTGCCAGTAGGAGGGGGGGCTTCGATAATTCACCCCTCCACTTT. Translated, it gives CASRRGGFDNSPLHF.

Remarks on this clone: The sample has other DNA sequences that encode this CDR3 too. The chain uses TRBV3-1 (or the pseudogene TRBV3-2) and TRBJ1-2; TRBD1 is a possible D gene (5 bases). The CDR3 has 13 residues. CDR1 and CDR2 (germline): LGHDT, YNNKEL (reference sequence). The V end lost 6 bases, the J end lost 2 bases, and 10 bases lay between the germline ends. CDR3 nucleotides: TGTGCCAGCAGGTCGGACAAGAACTATGGCTACACCTTC. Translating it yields CASRSDKNYGYTF.

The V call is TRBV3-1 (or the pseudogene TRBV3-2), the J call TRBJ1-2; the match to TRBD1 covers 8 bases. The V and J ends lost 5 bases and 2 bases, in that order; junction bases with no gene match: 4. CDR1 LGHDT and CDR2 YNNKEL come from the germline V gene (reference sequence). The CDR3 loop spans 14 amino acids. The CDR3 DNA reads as TGTGCCAGCAGCGGGACAGGATTGAACTATGGCTACACCTTC. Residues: CASSGTGLNYGYTF.